The text below deals with one T cell receptor beta chain. The method was immunoSEQ multiplex PCR; TCRdb's version includes in-frame clones alone and lacks a portion of them. The table lists fewer than 350,000 clones, around 90% of them singletons. This entry comes from a study of blood T cell repertoires in COVID-19. Trimming removed 5 bases from V and 10 bases from J; junction bases left unmatched: 8. Germline loops: CDR1 SGHVS, CDR2 FNYEAQ. This CDR3 has 13 amino acids. Input material: PBMCs or T cells enriched from blood (not recorded which). This sequence was found in a woman aged 40 to 50 who had recovered from COVID-19. The rearrangement joins TRBV7-6 to TRBJ2-1; 7 nucleotides agree with TRBD2. The chain's CDR3 is CASSPAGVREQFF. CDR3 bases: TGTGCCAGCAGCCCCGCGGGGGTGAGGGAGCAGTTCTTC.